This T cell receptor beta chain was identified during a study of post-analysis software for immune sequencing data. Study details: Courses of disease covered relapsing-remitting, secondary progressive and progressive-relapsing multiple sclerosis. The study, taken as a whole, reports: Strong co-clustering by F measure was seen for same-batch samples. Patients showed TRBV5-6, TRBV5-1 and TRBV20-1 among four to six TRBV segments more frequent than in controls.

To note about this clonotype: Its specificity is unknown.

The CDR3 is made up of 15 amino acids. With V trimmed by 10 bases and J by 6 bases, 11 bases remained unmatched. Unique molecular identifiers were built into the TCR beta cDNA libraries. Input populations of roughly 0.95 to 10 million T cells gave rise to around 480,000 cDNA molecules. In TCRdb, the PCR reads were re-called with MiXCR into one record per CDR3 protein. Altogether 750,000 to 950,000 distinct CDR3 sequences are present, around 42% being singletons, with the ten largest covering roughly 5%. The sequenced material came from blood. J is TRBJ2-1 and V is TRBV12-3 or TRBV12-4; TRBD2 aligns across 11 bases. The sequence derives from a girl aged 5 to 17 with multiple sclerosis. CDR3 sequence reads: CATTPTSGSPNEQFF. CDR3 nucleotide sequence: TGTGCCACCACTCCCACTAGCGGGAGCCCCAATGAGCAGTTCTTC.